The 11 T cell receptor beta chains presented below share a single source sample, sequenced in a study of blood T cells in healthy people across ages. The authors ran a second PCR of about 6 to 12 cycles using a sample-barcoded 5' primer and a J-beta primer mix. TCRdb recomputed calls from the 5' RACE reads with MiXCR, one row per CDR3 protein. The sample records approximately 800,000 distinct CDR3 sequences, about 55% being singletons. The sample taken for sequencing was blood. The source is an elderly man in good health.

This clonotype was seen ten or more times. This chain joins TRBV12-3 or TRBV12-4 and TRBJ2-1, with D unclear. The CDR3 extends over 13 amino acids. V was cut by 0 bases and J by 7 bases, with 7 bases left in between. The chain's CDR3 is CASSLAVRNEQFF. The CDR3 DNA sequence: TGTGCCAGCAGTTTAGCGGTACGGAATGAGCAGTTCTTC.

The V and J genes are TRBV7-2 and TRBJ2-5; D not resolved. The CDR3 has 11 residues. CDR1 SGHTA and CDR2 FQGNSA come from the germline V gene. V was cut by 6 bases and J by 5 bases, with 7 bases left in between. CDR3 sequence reads: CASSRVETQYF. The CDR3 bases are TGTGCCAGCAGTAGAGTCGAGACCCAGTACTTC. The whole variable domain, remainder taken from reference TRBV7-2 and TRBJ2-5, is GAGVSQSPSNKVTEKGKDVELRCDPISGHTALYWYRQSLGQGLEFLIYFQGNSAPDKSGLPSDRFSAERTGGSVSTLTIQRTQQEDSAVYLCASSRVETQYFGPGTRLLVL.

The V call is TRBV27, the J call TRBJ2-3; TRBD2 might be the D (5 bases). Germline lookup yields CDR1 MNHEY and CDR2 SMNVEV (reference sequence). V was trimmed by 5 bases and J by 14 bases, leaving 32 bases between them. The CDR3 has 17 amino acids. CDR3 nucleotide sequence: TGTGCCAGCAGTCTCGCGGGCCCCCGCCCAAAGCACAGATACGCGTATTTT. Protein: CASSLAGPRPKHRYAYF.

This chain links TRBV7-9 with TRBJ2-2; 7 nucleotides agree with TRBD1. This CDR3 has 16 amino acids. J was trimmed by 4 bases and V by 2 bases; bases with no gene match: 7. CDR1 is SEHNR and CDR2 is FQNEAQ in the germline V gene (reference sequence). The CDR3, as DNA: TGTGCCAGCAGCTTATATCCGACAGGGATCACCGGGGAGCTGTTTTTT. This translates into CASSLYPTGITGELFF.

The V gene is TRBV7-9, the J gene TRBJ2-5; D uncertain. V was shortened by 6 bases and J by 1 base, with 12 bases between the two germline ends. CDR1 is SEHNR and CDR2 is FQNEAQ in the germline V gene (reference sequence). CDR3 size: 14 residues. The CDR3, as DNA: TGTGCCAGCAGAATCACACCCAGCCAAGAGACCCAGTACTTC. This encodes CASRITPSQETQYF.

There are a few counts of this clonotype. The chain recombines TRBV20-1 with TRBJ2-3; 8 bases map to TRBD1. The CDR3 length is 13 residues. V shed 5 bases, J shed 0 bases, and the junction held 1 base outside the gene matches. Germline loops: CDR1 DFQATT, CDR2 SNEGSKA (reference sequence). The CDR3 here is CSAGQGSTDTQYF. The CDR3 DNA reads as TGCAGTGCTGGACAGGGCAGCACAGATACGCAGTATTTT.

The V and J genes are TRBV20-1 and TRBJ2-3; 10 bases map to TRBD2. The length of the CDR3 is 12 residues. V lost 6 bases to trimming and J lost 7 bases; unmatched junction nucleotides: 4. Germline V CDR1 and CDR2: DFQATT, SNEGSKA (reference sequence). CDR3 amino acids: CSARTSGNTQYF. The CDR3 bases are TGCAGTGCGCGGACTAGCGGAAATACGCAGTATTTT.

This clonotype has only a few counts. The chain uses TRBV25-1 and TRBJ1-2, with no clear D. V shed 2 bases and J shed 3 bases, with 4 bases lying between them. The CDR3 contains 12 residues. From germline, CDR1 is MGHDK and CDR2 SYGVNS. CDR3 DNA: TGTGCCAGCAGTGAAGGGGACTATGGCTACACCTTC. It codes for CASSEGDYGYTF.

The chain joins TRBV6-2 or TRBV6-3 to TRBJ2-1, with TRBD1 identical over 7 bases. J lost 7 bases, V lost 5 bases, and 8 bases had no gene match. Germline assignment: CDR1 MNHEY and CDR2 SVGEGT. The CDR3 runs 14 residues. The CDR3 DNA reads as TGTGCCAGCAGTGCCAGACAGGGCTGGAATGAGCAGTTCTTC. Its translation is CASSARQGWNEQFF.

V and J are TRBV6-4 and TRBJ1-2, with no clear D. V lost 2 bases, J lost 4 bases, and 2 bases lay in between. From germline, CDR1 is MRHNA and CDR2 SNTAGT. The CDR3 consists of 11 residues. The CDR3 coding sequence is TGTGCCAGCAGTGACCCCTATGGCTACACCTTC. Protein product: CASSDPYGYTF.

The rearrangement joins TRBV25-1 to TRBJ2-3; 9 nucleotides align to TRBD1. CDR1 MGHDK and CDR2 SYGVNS come from the germline V gene. This CDR3 has 15 amino acids. V was clipped by 3 bases and J by 4 bases; unmatched bases: 5. CDR3 residues: CASSDTGGVADTQYF. The CDR3, as DNA: TGTGCCAGCAGTGATACAGGGGGCGTCGCAGATACGCAGTATTTT.